These 30 T cell receptor beta chains share one sample of origin, sequenced in a study of T cell responses to AZD1222 COVID-19 vaccine. Here immunoSEQ multiplex PCR was the method, and the copy in TCRdb shows in-frame clones only, minus some. The table includes about 89,000 clones, about 86% detected once. Sequencing used peripheral blood, obtained 28 days after the second AZD1222 dose. Receptor source: an adult who received the AZD1222 COVID-19 vaccine.

The chain couples TRBV6-5 to TRBJ2-2, with D possibly being TRBD1 (7 bases). Germline V CDR1 and CDR2: MNHEY, SVGAGI. Deletions cut 5 bases from V and 2 bases from J, with 12 bases between. The CDR3 is 15 amino acids. CDR3: CASSPQGGNTGELFF. As DNA, the CDR3 is TGTGCCAGCAGTCCTCAGGGGGGCAACACCGGGGAGCTGTTTTTT.

This clone occurred a few times. The chain has TRBV30 and TRBJ1-1, with D possibly TRBD1 on 5 matching bases. Germline lookup yields CDR1 GTSNPN and CDR2 SVGIG (reference sequence). The V end lost 3 bases, the J end lost 3 bases, and 14 bases lay between the germline ends. The CDR3 sequence is 14 residues long. In DNA, the CDR3 is TGTGCCTGGAGCCCCCCAGGGTGGGACACTGAAGCTTTCTTT. This encodes CAWSPPGWDTEAFF.

This clone was seen just once. V gene TRBV7-2 combines with J gene TRBJ2-7; 12 nucleotides agree with TRBD2. The trim removed 0 bases at V and 4 bases at J, leaving 1 base unmatched. This CDR3 contains 15 residues. The germline CDR1 and CDR2 sequences are SGHTA and FQGNSA. DNA for the CDR3: TGTGCCAGCAGCTTAGCCGGGACTAGCGGGTACGAGCAGTACTTC. Residues: CASSLAGTSGYEQYF.

V is TRBV9 and J is TRBJ1-6; D possibly corresponds to TRBD1 (6 bases). The CDR3 contains 17 residues. The germline V gene has CDR1 SGDLS and CDR2 YYNGEE. V was clipped by 1 base and J by 4 bases, with 15 bases between them. CDR3 protein: CASSVTPAQGYNSPLHF. The CDR3 DNA reads as TGTGCCAGCAGCGTAACCCCAGCACAGGGTTATAATTCACCCCTCCACTTT.

The chain couples TRBV30 to TRBJ1-3; D is unclear. Germline loops: CDR1 GTSNPN, CDR2 SVGIG (reference sequence). CDR3 size: 15 residues. Trimming cost V 1 base and J 1 base, with 11 bases left between them. CDR3 in DNA: TGTGCCTGGAGTGGGCTCGGGCCATCTGGAAACACCATATATTTT. Amino acids: CAWSGLGPSGNTIYF. Filled out from reference TRBV30 and TRBJ1-3, the complete variable domain reads SQTIHQWPATLVQPVGSPLSLECTVEGTSNPNLYWYRQAAGRGLQLLFYSVGIGQISSEVPQNLSASRPQDRQFILSSKKLLLSDSGFYLCAWSGLGPSGNTIYFGEGSWLTVV.

This clone was recorded a few times. The rearrangement uses TRBV5-1 and TRBJ2-7, with 9 bases fitting TRBD2. CDR3 length: 15 amino acids. The germline V gene has CDR1 SGHRS and CDR2 YFSETQ. J gave up 6 bases and V 4 bases, and 11 bases lay outside the gene matches. The CDR3 loop reads CASSALAGSSGEQYF. For the CDR3, the DNA is TGCGCCAGCAGCGCCCTAGCGGGATCAAGCGGCGAGCAGTACTTC. Supplemented by reference TRBV5-1 and TRBJ2-7, the full variable domain reads KAGVTQTPRYLIKTRGQQVTLSCSPISGHRSVSWYQQTPGQGLQFLFEYFSETQRNKGNFPGRFSGRQFSNSRSEMNVSTLELGDSALYLCASSALAGSSGEQYFGPGTRLTVT.

The J gene is TRBJ1-2, the V gene TRBV28; possibly TRBD1 for D (5 bases). V was pared by 3 bases and J by 0 bases, with 14 bases between. Germline CDR1 is MDHEN and CDR2 is SYDVKM. This CDR3 is 16 amino acids long. The DNA for the CDR3 is TGTGCCAGCAGTTTTTGGGGGACGGAGACTAACTATGGCTACACCTTC. Translation: CASSFWGTETNYGYTF.

This sequence joins TRBV6-2 or TRBV6-3 and TRBJ1-1, with 9 bases that match TRBD1. The ends lost 5 bases at V and 7 bases at J; junction bases unmatched: 5. Germline V gives CDR1 MNHEY, CDR2 SVGEGT. This CDR3 is 13 amino acids long. CDR3 loop: CASSRTGDGEAFF. The CDR3 bases are TGTGCCAGCAGTCGGACAGGGGATGGTGAAGCTTTCTTT.

The chain joins TRBV5-8 to TRBJ1-3, with D perhaps TRBD1 (5 bases). V lost 0 bases to trimming and J lost 0 bases, with 10 bases between them. Germline assignment: CDR1 SGHTS and CDR2 YDEGEE. This CDR3 has 16 amino acids. In nucleotides, the CDR3 is TGTGCCAGCAGCTTGGAGACAGCGAGCTCTGGAAACACCATATATTTT. Translated, it gives CASSLETASSGNTIYF.

The rearrangement joins TRBV14 to TRBJ2-5; D is ambiguous. The CDR3 is 15 amino acids. Germline V gene sequence: CDR1 SGHDN, CDR2 FVKESK. The V and J ends lost 1 base and 5 bases respectively, with 14 bases between them. The CDR3: CASSQGGAFQETQYF. The CDR3, as DNA: TGTGCCAGCAGCCAAGGAGGAGCATTTCAGGAGACCCAGTACTTC.

The genes are TRBV5-4 and TRBJ2-5, with TRBD1 as a possible D gene (5 bases). The CDR3 totals 14 residues. The V end lost 0 bases, the J end lost 4 bases, and 10 bases lay between the germline ends. CDR1 and CDR2 (germline): SGHNT, YYREEE (reference sequence). CDR3 DNA sequence: TGTGCCAGCAGCTTGGTAGGGGCCGGAGAGACCCAGTACTTC. This sequence encodes CASSLVGAGETQYF.

This clone was recorded a few times. The CDR3 DNA sequence: TGTGCCAGCAGTAATCAACAGGGGAGTACTGAAGCTTTCTTT. It encodes CASSNQQGSTEAFF. V gene TRBV6-5 combines with J gene TRBJ1-1; 7 nucleotides match TRBD1. With 5 bases clipped from V and 5 bases from J, the junction kept 8 bases outside the gene matches. The CDR3 runs 14 residues. Germline lookup yields CDR1 MNHEY and CDR2 SVGAGI.

The chain joins TRBV5-6 to TRBJ2-7, with 7 bases lining up with TRBD1. CDR3 length: 15 amino acids. Looked up from germline, CDR1 is SGHDT and CDR2 is YYEEEE. V trimming: 4 bases; J trimming: 2 bases; junction bases outside the gene matches: 9. The CDR3 here is CASSPTGNPAYEQYF. The CDR3 DNA follows: TGTGCCAGCAGCCCGACAGGGAATCCGGCCTACGAGCAGTACTTC.

The chain combines TRBV5-1 with TRBJ2-1, with TRBD1 matching 12 bases. The germline V gene encodes CDR1 SGHRS and CDR2 YFSETQ. The CDR3 contains 16 residues. The ends lost 4 bases at V and 7 bases at J; junction bases unmatched: 9. The chain's CDR3 is CASSPPGQGASNEQFF. The DNA for the CDR3 is TGCGCCAGCAGCCCACCGGGACAGGGGGCGAGTAATGAGCAGTTCTTC.

The CDR3 is CASSLISMSSYEQYF. The CDR3 region has the DNA TGTGCCAGCAGTTTGATTTCCATGAGCTCCTACGAGCAGTACTTC. J is TRBJ2-7 and V is TRBV28; D not certain. The CDR3 length is 15 residues. From germline, CDR1 is MDHEN and CDR2 SYDVKM. Between the trimmed V and J ends, which lost 3 bases and 0 bases, there was a span of 12 bases.

The V gene is TRBV9, the J gene TRBJ2-2, with D uncertain. V gave up 0 bases and J gave up 0 bases, with 6 bases separating them. Germline V gene sequence: CDR1 SGDLS, CDR2 YYNGEE. The CDR3 extends over 15 amino acids. The CDR3 sequence is CASSVVQSNTGELFF. In DNA form, the CDR3 reads TGTGCCAGCAGCGTAGTCCAGTCGAACACCGGGGAGCTGTTTTTT. The full variable domain, rest sourced from reference TRBV9 and TRBJ2-2, is DSGVTQTPKHLITATGQRVTLRCSPRSGDLSVYWYQQSLDQGLQFLIQYYNGEERAKGNILERFSAQQFPDLHSELNLSSLELGDSALYFCASSVVQSNTGELFFGEGSRLTVL.

The V and J genes are TRBV5-1 and TRBJ2-1; D is possibly TRBD1 or TRBD2 (5 bases each). Germline CDR1 and CDR2: SGHRS and YFSETQ. The V and J ends lost 0 bases and 6 bases respectively, with 13 bases between them. The CDR3 loop spans 15 amino acids. The CDR3 sequence is CASSLGEGPANEQFF. As DNA, the CDR3 is TGCGCCAGCAGCTTGGGCGAGGGGCCGGCCAATGAGCAGTTCTTC.

The count of this clone is one. The chain joins TRBV29-1 to TRBJ2-3; 7 nucleotides agree with TRBD2. The ends lost 2 bases at V and 4 bases at J; junction bases unmatched: 0. This CDR3 contains 12 residues. Germline V lookup: CDR1 SQVTM, CDR2 ANQGSEA. Written as DNA, the CDR3 is TGCAGCGTTGAACGGGGGGCAGATACGCAGTATTTT. Amino acid sequence: CSVERGADTQYF.

The J gene is TRBJ2-5, the V gene TRBV5-6; 8 bases match TRBD2. This CDR3 has 17 amino acids. V trimming: 0 bases; J trimming: 3 bases; junction bases outside the gene matches: 10. The V gene's germline CDR1 is SGHDT and CDR2 YYEEEE. CDR3 loop: CASSLVEASGPKETQYF. The CDR3 DNA follows: TGTGCCAGCAGCTTGGTGGAGGCTAGCGGGCCAAAAGAGACCCAGTACTTC.

V usage is TRBV4-1 and J usage is TRBJ1-2; weak D call: TRBD1 (6 bases). The V gene's germline CDR1 is MGHRA and CDR2 YSYEKL. Trimming took 0 bases from V and 6 from J, leaving 17 bases between them. The CDR3 is 16 residues long. CDR3 sequence reads: CASSQDPVTAGDGYTF. DNA of the CDR3: TGCGCCAGCAGCCAAGATCCGGTGACGGCAGGGGATGGCTACACCTTC.

DNA of the CDR3: TGTGCCAGCAGCTCGACTAGGGAAGGGGAGACCCAGTACTTC. It encodes CASSSTREGETQYF. This chain uses TRBV5-6 with TRBJ2-5; possibly TRBD2 for D (6 bases). Between the trimmed V and J ends, which lost 3 bases and 5 bases, there was a span of 14 bases. The CDR3 length is 14 residues. In germline, CDR1 is SGHDT, CDR2 YYEEEE.

The chain couples TRBV10-1 to TRBJ1-1, with 7 bases that match TRBD1. With V trimmed by 7 bases and J by 5 bases, 7 bases remained unmatched. CDR1 WNHNN and CDR2 SYGVQD come from the germline V gene (reference sequence). This CDR3 has 13 amino acids. CDR3 sequence: CASTLSRGTEAFF. The CDR3 region has the DNA TGCGCCAGCACCTTGAGCAGGGGGACTGAAGCTTTCTTT.

The chain carries TRBV19 and TRBJ2-7; the D is unclear. The CDR3 is 12 residues long. From germline, CDR1 is LNHDA and CDR2 SQIVND (reference sequence). V lost 7 bases, J lost 2 bases, and 9 bases lay in between. The CDR3 loop reads CASMGLTYEQYF. CDR3 in DNA: TGTGCCAGTATGGGGTTGACCTACGAGCAGTACTTC.

The rearrangement links TRBV4-2 to TRBJ2-7; D is perhaps TRBD2 (5 bases). The CDR3 is 11 residues long. Between the trimmed V and J ends, which lost 4 bases and 6 bases, there was a span of 7 bases. Germline loops: CDR1 LGHNA, CDR2 YNFKEQ. CDR3 coding DNA: TGTGCCAGCAGCCGGGAGCGCGAGCAGTACTTC. This sequence encodes CASSREREQYF.

This chain joins TRBV28 and TRBJ1-2; D gene ambiguous. Germline V gene sequence: CDR1 MDHEN, CDR2 SYDVKM. V lost 6 bases, J lost 6 bases, and 17 bases lay in between. CDR3 length: 14 residues. CDR3: CASSSSGGSDGYTF. The CDR3 DNA follows: TGTGCCAGCAGCTCCTCGGGAGGGAGTGATGGCTACACCTTC.

The chain recombines TRBV4-1 with TRBJ2-1, with 10 bases that match TRBD1. CDR1 is MGHRA and CDR2 is YSYEKL in the germline V gene. The CDR3 spans 15 residues. V lost 7 bases, J lost 8 bases, and 11 bases stayed unmatched. The DNA of the CDR3 is TGCGCCAGCACCAGGGACAGGGGATGGCAGGATGAGCAGTTCTTC. As protein: CASTRDRGWQDEQFF.

For the CDR3, the DNA is TGCAGCGTTGAAAGGTTTGGACAGTCGGACGTAACAGATACGCAGTATTTT. Its protein is CSVERFGQSDVTDTQYF. The genes are TRBV29-1 and TRBJ2-3; possibly TRBD1 for D (6 bases). V was shortened by 2 bases and J by 3 bases, with 21 bases between the two germline ends. The CDR3 length is 17 residues. Germline CDR1 reads SQVTM; CDR2 reads ANQGSEA.

With regard to this clone: The sample carries other DNA sequences with the same CDR3. J is TRBJ2-7 and V is TRBV28; 7 bases fit TRBD1. V was pared by 6 bases and J by 2 bases, with 4 bases of the junction left unmatched. Germline V gene data show CDR1 as MDHEN and CDR2 as SYDVKM. This CDR3 is 13 amino acids long. CDR3 nucleotide sequence: TGTGCCAGCAGCCCGGGACAGACCTACGAGCAGTACTTC. Its protein product is CASSPGQTYEQYF.

The V gene is TRBV27, the J gene TRBJ1-1, with D possibly being TRBD1 (5 bases). The CDR3 has 14 residues. The V end was cut by 3 bases, the J end by 6 bases, with 14 bases between. Germline V lookup: CDR1 MNHEY, CDR2 SMNVEV (reference sequence). The CDR3 reads CASSFGTKGAEAFF. CDR3 nucleotide sequence: TGTGCCAGCAGTTTCGGGACCAAAGGGGCTGAAGCTTTCTTT.

The V gene is TRBV7-8, the J gene TRBJ1-3; a weak D match, TRBD1 (5 bases). Germline values: CDR1 SGHVS, CDR2 FQNEAQ. The V end lost 5 bases, the J end lost 0 bases, and 11 bases lay between the germline ends. The length of the CDR3 is 15 residues. CDR3 DNA sequence: TGTGCCAGCAGCCAACAGGACATCTCTGGAAACACCATATATTTT. Its protein product is CASSQQDISGNTIYF.